The 21 T cell receptor beta chains reported below all come from one sample, sequenced in a study of T-cell memory formation after mild COVID-19 (dated by TCRdb to the early 2020s). The library was obtained by 5' RACE. This sample was sequenced with an Illumina NovaSeq 6000. TCRdb reran the public reads through fastp at Q25 and MiXCR, keeping productive beta chains. All rows with the same CDR3 protein become a single entry with the most common DNA and genes. The table for this sample lists approximately 150,000 distinct CDR3 sequences; around 13% of them were counted only once. The top ten clones comprise roughly an eighth of the sample. Input material: PBMCs or a T cell subset sorted from them (not recorded which). These receptors were taken from an adult woman who had mild COVID-19 (a few samples of this study predate the infection). The sample titles of this study are shuffled in the database, so cell type and time point are left out; the donor was told from shared clones.

V usage is TRBV2 and J usage is TRBJ2-2, with 10 positions matching TRBD2. Trimming took 8 bases from V and 5 from J; bases not matched to a gene: 11. CDR3 length: 16 residues. Germline V gene lookup returns CDR1 SNHLY and CDR2 FYNNEI. The CDR3 loop reads CASVRLAGVGTGELFF. As DNA, the CDR3 is TGTGCCAGCGTCCGGCTAGCGGGAGTAGGGACCGGGGAGCTGTTTTTT. Full variable domain (rest looked up from reference TRBV2 and TRBJ2-2): EPEVTQTPSHQVTQMGQEVILRCVPISNHLYFYWYRQILGQKVEFLVSFYNNEISEKSEIFDDQFSVERPDGSNFTLKIRSTKLEDSAMYFCASVRLAGVGTGELFFGEGSRLTVL.

The chain recombines TRBV10-2 with TRBJ2-1; 8 bases match TRBD2. The CDR3 length is 14 residues. The germline V gene encodes CDR1 WSHSY and CDR2 SAAADI. The V gene end was trimmed by 5 bases and the J gene end by 9 bases; junction bases not matched to a gene: 9. The CDR3 region is CASSSGSHAVEQFF. CDR3 sequence (DNA): TGCGCCAGCAGTAGCGGGAGCCACGCAGTTGAGCAGTTCTTC.

This clonotype was counted a few times. This chain connects TRBV25-1 to TRBJ1-4; D may be TRBD1 (5 bases). This CDR3 spans 13 amino acids. Germline V CDR1 and CDR2: MGHDK, SYGVNS. V lost 3 bases, J lost 5 bases, and 7 bases lay in between. The CDR3: CASSDEGNEKLFF. CDR3 in DNA: TGTGCCAGCAGTGATGAGGGGAATGAAAAACTGTTTTTT.

In its sample, this clonotype was seen a few times. The J gene is TRBJ2-1, the V gene TRBV12-5; 9 bases fit TRBD2. V lost 8 bases and J lost 8; bases outside the gene matches: 16. Germline V gene sequence: CDR1 LGHNT, CDR2 FRNRAP. CDR3 length: 16 amino acids. This chain's CDR3 is CASTGLSGGMWHEQFF. DNA for the CDR3: TGTGCTAGTACGGGACTCAGCGGGGGGATGTGGCATGAGCAGTTCTTC.

This clonotype was seen only a few times. The chain combines TRBV15 with TRBJ2-1; 9 bases fit TRBD2. Germline V gives CDR1 LNHNV, CDR2 YYDKDF (reference sequence). The V and J ends lost 4 bases and 0 bases, in that order; junction bases with no gene match: 7. The CDR3 runs 17 residues. The CDR3 spells CATSKLAGASSYNEQFF. Here the CDR3 DNA reads TGTGCCACCAGCAAGTTAGCGGGGGCTAGCTCCTACAATGAGCAGTTCTTC.

There are a few counts of this clonotype. V and J are TRBV9 and TRBJ2-2; 11 nucleotides match TRBD2. V was clipped by 0 bases and J by 7 bases; unmatched bases: 8. CDR3 size: 17 residues. Per germline, CDR1 SGDLS and CDR2 YYNGEE. This chain's CDR3 is CASSVGLAGTRGGELFF. CDR3 in DNA: TGTGCCAGCAGCGTAGGACTAGCGGGGACCCGTGGCGGGGAGCTGTTTTTT.

J is TRBJ2-5 and V is TRBV2; TRBD1 matches at 9 bases. This CDR3 spans 17 amino acids. V lost 8 bases to trimming and J lost 4 bases; unmatched junction nucleotides: 17. CDR1 SNHLY and CDR2 FYNNEI come from the germline V gene. The CDR3 protein is CASPSYQVRDRVETQYF. CDR3 nucleotides: TGTGCCAGCCCCAGTTATCAAGTACGGGACAGGGTAGAGACCCAGTACTTC. Drawing the rest from reference TRBV2 and TRBJ2-5, the complete variable domain is EPEVTQTPSHQVTQMGQEVILRCVPISNHLYFYWYRQILGQKVEFLVSFYNNEISEKSEIFDDQFSVERPDGSNFTLKIRSTKLEDSAMYFCASPSYQVRDRVETQYFGPGTRLLVL.

This chain uses TRBV20-1 with TRBJ1-1; D uncertain. The CDR3 extends over 16 amino acids. In germline, CDR1 is DFQATT, CDR2 SNEGSKA (reference sequence). V lost 3 bases to trimming and J lost 5 bases, with 22 bases between them. The CDR3 nucleotides read TGCAGTGCTAGTGATCTCCGGGCCCTCGGGAGTACTGAAGCTTTCTTT. Translating it yields CSASDLRALGSTEAFF.

The chain uses TRBV15 and TRBJ2-7; the D gene is possibly TRBD1 (5 bases). The germline CDR1 and CDR2 sequences are LNHNV and YYDKDF (reference sequence). The V gene lost 0 bases and the J gene lost 13 bases, with 13 bases spanning the gap. CDR3 length: 12 amino acids. The CDR3 DNA reads as TGTGCCACCAGCAGAGATATCTGGGGCCAATACTTC. Amino acids: CATSRDIWGQYF.

This rearrangement joins TRBV7-8 to TRBJ1-3, with D possibly matching TRBD1 (6 bases). The CDR3 is 15 amino acids. The V gene's germline CDR1 is SGHVS and CDR2 FQNEAQ. Trimming left V 6 bases short and J 2 bases short, with 14 bases between. The CDR3 loop is CASRDRGAAGNTIYF. CDR3 sequence (DNA): TGTGCCAGCAGGGATCGGGGGGCGGCTGGAAACACCATATATTTT.

The chain recombines TRBV29-1 with TRBJ2-3; tentatively, D is TRBD1 or TRBD2 (7 bases each). The V end was cut by 1 base, the J end by 3 bases, with 14 bases between. CDR3 length: 15 residues. Germline CDR1 and CDR2: SQVTM and ANQGSEA. Here the CDR3 reads CSVEAAGQLTDTQYF. The CDR3 DNA follows: TGCAGCGTTGAAGCAGCGGGACAGTTAACAGATACGCAGTATTTT.

This clonotype came up a few times. This chain links TRBV5-1 with TRBJ1-3, with TRBD1 as a possible D gene (6 bases). V dropped 4 bases and J dropped 0 bases, with 14 bases sitting between them. Germline lookup yields CDR1 SGHRS and CDR2 YFSETQ. The CDR3 runs 16 residues. CDR3 nucleotides: TGCGCCAGCAGCCCGAAGACAGGAAACTCTGGAAACACCATATATTTT. This codes for CASSPKTGNSGNTIYF.

In this sample, this clonotype turned up a few times. The V gene is TRBV18, the J gene TRBJ2-7; 7 nucleotides line up with TRBD1. J gave up 1 base and V 0 bases, and 3 bases lay outside the gene matches. This CDR3 is built from 15 residues. Per the germline V gene, CDR1 is KGHSH and CDR2 is LQKENI. DNA for the CDR3: TGTGCCAGCTCACCACCGGCAGGGGGATCCTACGAGCAGTACTTC. It codes for CASSPPAGGSYEQYF.

The chain has TRBV6-2 or TRBV6-3 and TRBJ2-7, with D uncertain. The CDR3 runs 14 residues. Trimming pared 5 bases from V and 4 bases from J, leaving 15 bases between. Germline CDR1 MNHEY, CDR2 SVGEGT. Written as DNA, the CDR3 is TGTGCCAGCAGTAGAGAAGGGTCCGGATACGAGCAGTACTTC. Translation gives CASSREGSGYEQYF.

Worth noting for this clonotype: The junction shows a germline mismatch at one end, possibly a read error. The chain is built from TRBV19 and TRBJ1-1, with D hard to call. The CDR3 extends over 13 amino acids. CDR1 is LNHDA and CDR2 is SQIVND in the germline V gene (reference sequence). The CDR3 reads CASSTEVNTEAFF. The CDR3, as DNA: TGTGCAAGTAGTACGGAGGTGAACACTGAAGCTTTCTTT. Using reference TRBV19 and TRBJ1-1 for the parts outside the CDR3, the full variable domain is DGGITQSPKYLFRKEGQNVTLSCEQNLNHDAMYWYRQDPGQGLRLIYYSQIVNDFQKGDIAEGYSVSREKKESFPLTVTSAQKNPTAFYLCASSTEVNTEAFFGQGTRLTVV.

The V gene is TRBV3-1, the J gene TRBJ2-2; maybe TRBD2 (6 bases). This CDR3 spans 15 amino acids. The V gene lost 2 bases and the J gene lost 5 bases, with 12 bases spanning the gap. The germline V gene encodes CDR1 LGHDT and CDR2 YNNKEL (reference sequence). The CDR3, as DNA: TGTGCCAGCAGCCAATTGCGGGAACAGACCGGGGAGCTGTTTTTT. This sequence encodes CASSQLREQTGELFF.

The chain is built from TRBV7-6 and TRBJ2-1, with 7 bases that match TRBD2. The CDR3 length is 13 residues. The junction had 8 bases not matched to a gene; V was cut back by 5 bases and J by 10 bases. Germline CDR1 and CDR2: SGHVS and FNYEAQ. Here the CDR3 reads CASSSGTVGEQFF. Here the CDR3 DNA reads TGTGCCAGCAGCAGCGGGACCGTGGGGGAGCAGTTCTTC.

The J gene is TRBJ2-2, the V gene TRBV7-9; D possibly corresponds to TRBD1 (6 bases). From germline, CDR1 is SEHNR and CDR2 FQNEAQ (reference sequence). Trimming removed 5 bases at V and 1 base at J, with 8 bases between. This CDR3 is built from 14 residues. The CDR3 DNA reads TGTGCCAGCAGCAGGGGGATGAACACCGGGGAGCTGTTTTTT. It yields the protein CASSRGMNTGELFF.

This chain links TRBV6-5 with TRBJ2-2, with 10 bases aligning to TRBD2. The junction had 3 bases not matched to a gene; V was cut back by 2 bases and J by 6 bases. CDR1 and CDR2 (germline): MNHEY, SVGAGI. The length of the CDR3 is 15 residues. The DNA for the CDR3 is TGTGCCAGCAGTTACCAGCGGGGGGGCCCCGGGGAGCTGTTTTTT. Amino acids: CASSYQRGGPGELFF.

The chain uses TRBV20-1 and TRBJ2-1, with TRBD1 matching over 7 bases. The CDR3 length is 15 residues. After removal of 2 bases from V and 0 bases from J, the junction contained 4 bases not matched to a gene. The germline gives CDR1 DFQATT, CDR2 SNEGSKA (reference sequence). The CDR3 sequence is CSARTGQRSYNEQFF. The CDR3 coding sequence is TGCAGTGCTAGAACGGGACAGCGCTCCTACAATGAGCAGTTCTTC.

This clonotype was detected a few times. The rearrangement links TRBV24-1 to TRBJ2-5, with D hard to call. The CDR3 is 16 residues long. The V gene lost 0 bases and the J gene lost 5 bases, with 15 bases spanning the gap. Germline V gives CDR1 KGHDR, CDR2 SFDVKD. The chain's CDR3 is CATSDLRPGEGETQYF. The CDR3 DNA reads as TGTGCCACCAGTGATTTGAGGCCTGGGGAAGGGGAGACCCAGTACTTC.